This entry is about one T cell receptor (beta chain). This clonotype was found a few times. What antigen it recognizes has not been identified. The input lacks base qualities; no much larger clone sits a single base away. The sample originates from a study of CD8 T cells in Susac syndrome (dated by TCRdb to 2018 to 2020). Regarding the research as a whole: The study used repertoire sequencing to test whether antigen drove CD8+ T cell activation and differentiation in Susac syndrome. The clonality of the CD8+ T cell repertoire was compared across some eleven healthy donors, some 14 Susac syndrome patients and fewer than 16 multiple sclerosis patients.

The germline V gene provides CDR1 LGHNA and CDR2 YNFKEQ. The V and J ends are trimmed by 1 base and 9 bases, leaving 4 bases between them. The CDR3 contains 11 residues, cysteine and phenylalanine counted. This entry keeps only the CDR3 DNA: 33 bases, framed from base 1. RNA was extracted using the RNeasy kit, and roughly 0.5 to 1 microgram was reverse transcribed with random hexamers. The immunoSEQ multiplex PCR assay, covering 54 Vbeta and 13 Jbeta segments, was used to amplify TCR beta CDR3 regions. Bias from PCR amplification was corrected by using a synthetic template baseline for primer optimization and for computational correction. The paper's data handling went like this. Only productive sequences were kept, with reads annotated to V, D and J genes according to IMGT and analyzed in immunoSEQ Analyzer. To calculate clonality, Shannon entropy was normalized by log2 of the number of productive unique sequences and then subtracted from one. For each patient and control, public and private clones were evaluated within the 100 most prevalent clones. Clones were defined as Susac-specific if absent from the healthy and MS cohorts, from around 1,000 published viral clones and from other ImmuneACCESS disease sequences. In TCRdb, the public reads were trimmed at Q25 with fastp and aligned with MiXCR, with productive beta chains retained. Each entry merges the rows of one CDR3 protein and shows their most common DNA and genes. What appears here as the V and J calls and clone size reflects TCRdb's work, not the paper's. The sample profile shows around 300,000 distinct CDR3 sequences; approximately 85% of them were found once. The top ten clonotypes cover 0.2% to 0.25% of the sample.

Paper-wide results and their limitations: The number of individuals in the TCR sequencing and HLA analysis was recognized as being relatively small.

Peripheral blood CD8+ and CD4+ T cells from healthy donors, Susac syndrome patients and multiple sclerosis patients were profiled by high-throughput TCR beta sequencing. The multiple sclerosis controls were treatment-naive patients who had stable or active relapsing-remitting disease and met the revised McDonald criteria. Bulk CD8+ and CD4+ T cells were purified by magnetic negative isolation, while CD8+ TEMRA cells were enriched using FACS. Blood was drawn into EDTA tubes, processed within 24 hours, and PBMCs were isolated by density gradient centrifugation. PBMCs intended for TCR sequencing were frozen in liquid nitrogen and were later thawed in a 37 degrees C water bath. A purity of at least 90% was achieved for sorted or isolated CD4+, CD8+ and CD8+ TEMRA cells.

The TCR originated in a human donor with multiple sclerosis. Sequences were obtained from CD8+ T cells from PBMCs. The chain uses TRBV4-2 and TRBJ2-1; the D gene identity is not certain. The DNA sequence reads TGTGCCAGCAGCCAAGGTCGTGAGCAGTTCTTC. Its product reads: CASSQGREQFF.